What follows are 18 T cell receptor beta chains derived from one specimen sequenced in a study of cytomegalovirus exposure and HLA in healthy donors (dated by TCRdb to about 2017). The receptor library was made with the immunoSEQ multiplex PCR assay. For the multiplex PCR, a mixture combining 60 forward primers for TCR Vbeta segments and 13 reverse primers for TCR Jbeta segments was used. Sourced from immuneACCESS, this table was stored by TCRdb with only in-frame sequences that have V and J called. A share of the clones is absent; for the studies checked, an unresolved V gene accounts for under half, and the remainder has no known explanation. Within this sample are some 120,000 clones, with approximately 80% of them counted one time only. The ten largest clones take up approximately 0.22% of the sample. The sequenced sample consisted of PBMCs. These receptors were taken from a man in his fifties in good health and CMV-seronegative.

The chain joins TRBV4-3 to TRBJ2-6; the match to TRBD1 covers 7 bases. CDR1 and CDR2 from the germline V gene are LGHNA and YSLEER. The V segment lost 2 bases and the J segment 4 bases; nucleotides outside the gene matches: 5. The CDR3 is made up of 16 amino acids. The chain's CDR3 is CASSQPTGPGANVLTF. Here the CDR3 DNA reads TGCGCCAGCAGCCAACCGACAGGGCCCGGGGCCAACGTCCTGACTTTC.

V is TRBV18 and J is TRBJ2-7; D is uncertain. Deletions cut 2 bases from V and 3 bases from J, with 8 bases between. This CDR3 contains 13 residues. From germline, CDR1 is KGHSH and CDR2 LQKENI. Here the CDR3 DNA reads TGTGCCAGCTCACCAGAACATGGCTACGAGCAGTACTTC. It specifies CASSPEHGYEQYF.

The CDR3 here is CASSPNQGGRTYEQYF. CDR3 DNA: TGCGCCAGCAGCCCAAACCAGGGCGGGAGAACCTACGAGCAGTACTTC. This chain joins TRBV5-1 and TRBJ2-7, with 7 bases lining up with TRBD2. The germline V gene encodes CDR1 SGHRS and CDR2 YFSETQ. This CDR3 contains 16 residues. J was trimmed by 2 bases and V by 4 bases; bases with no gene match: 12.

This chain connects TRBV5-6 to TRBJ2-7; D may be TRBD1 (5 bases). CDR3 length: 16 amino acids. CDR1 and CDR2 from the germline V gene are SGHDT and YYEEEE. Trimming left V 0 bases short and J 4 bases short, with 17 bases between. The CDR3 region has the DNA TGTGCCAGCAGCTTGGAAAGTTACTGGACACCTTACGAGCAGTACTTC. Protein: CASSLESYWTPYEQYF.

The chain has TRBV6-5 and TRBJ2-7; D remains ambiguous. Germline V CDR1 and CDR2: MNHEY, SVGAGI. V dropped 4 bases and J dropped 3 bases, with 10 bases sitting between them. The CDR3 is 13 amino acids. The CDR3 loop reads CASSLGVLYEQYF. CDR3 DNA sequence: TGTGCCAGCAGTTTGGGCGTTCTCTACGAGCAGTACTTC.

V and J are TRBV7-2 and TRBJ2-7; the match to TRBD2 covers 9 bases. Germline CDR1 reads SGHTA; CDR2 reads FQGNSA. The V segment lost 7 bases and the J segment 0 bases; nucleotides outside the gene matches: 10. The CDR3 runs 16 residues. The CDR3 loop reads CASKIAGALSSYEQYF. CDR3 in DNA: TGTGCCAGCAAGATAGCGGGAGCCTTGAGCTCCTACGAGCAGTACTTC.

This clone was found a few times. The chain combines TRBV7-2 with TRBJ2-3; weak D call: TRBD1 (6 bases). V was pared by 5 bases and J by 7 bases, with 16 bases between. There are 14 residues in the CDR3. CDR1 and CDR2 from the germline V gene are SGHTA and FQGNSA. CDR3 sequence: CASSPQGTLNTQYF. In DNA form, the CDR3 reads TGTGCCAGCAGCCCCCAGGGGACCCTCAATACGCAGTATTTT.

This clone was recorded only once. This chain joins TRBV30 and TRBJ1-2; the match to TRBD1 covers 7 bases. J was trimmed by 8 bases and V by 0 bases; bases with no gene match: 9. This CDR3 spans 14 amino acids. Germline V CDR1 and CDR2: GTSNPN, SVGIG (reference sequence). CDR3 sequence (DNA): TGTGCCTGGAGTGTTTCAGGGGGGCCTGAGGGCTACACCTTC. Its protein is CAWSVSGGPEGYTF.

This rearrangement joins TRBV5-6 to TRBJ2-1; D unresolved. The CDR3 covers 12 residues. CDR1 is SGHDT and CDR2 is YYEEEE in the germline V gene. The V end was cut by 0 bases, the J end by 10 bases, with 8 bases between. The CDR3 reads CASSLDRGEQFF. The CDR3 region has the DNA TGTGCCAGCAGCTTGGATAGAGGCGAGCAGTTCTTC.

This clone came up a few times. The rearrangement uses TRBV13 and TRBJ1-2; a possible D gene is TRBD1 (6 bases). This CDR3 spans 16 amino acids. Germline loops: CDR1 PRHDT, CDR2 FYEKMQ (reference sequence). V was trimmed by 6 bases and J by 1 base, leaving 18 bases between them. Here the CDR3 reads CASRQVRGGYNYGYTF. The DNA for the CDR3 is TGTGCCAGCAGACAAGTGCGCGGGGGCTATAACTATGGCTACACCTTC.

This chain uses TRBV11-2 with TRBJ1-6; 7 bases are a match to TRBD1. J gave up 6 bases and V 5 bases, and 7 bases lay outside the gene matches. The CDR3 is 15 amino acids. Per the germline V gene, CDR1 is SGHAT and CDR2 is FQNNGV. For the CDR3, the DNA is TGTGCCAGCAGCCTTGGGGGACAGACTAATTCACCCCTCCACTTT. Residues: CASSLGGQTNSPLHF.

This chain connects TRBV7-9 to TRBJ1-1; D is uncertain. The V gene lost 4 bases and the J gene lost 0 bases, with 12 bases spanning the gap. The germline V gene has CDR1 SEHNR and CDR2 FQNEAQ (reference sequence). This CDR3 is 15 amino acids long. The CDR3 DNA reads as TGTGCCAGCAGCTCCGAGAACCTCATGAACACTGAAGCTTTCTTT. This encodes CASSSENLMNTEAFF.

J is TRBJ1-1 and V is TRBV6-5; D is ambiguous. Germline CDR1 and CDR2: MNHEY and SVGAGI. The CDR3 runs to 14 residues. V lost 0 bases to trimming and J lost 2 bases, with 7 bases between them. This chain's CDR3 is CASSYSRINTEAFF. The CDR3 coding sequence is TGTGCCAGCAGTTACTCGCGGATTAACACTGAAGCTTTCTTT.

The rearrangement links TRBV7-9 to TRBJ2-7, with a possible D match to TRBD1 (6 bases). V was clipped by 5 bases and J by 0 bases, with 14 bases between them. The CDR3 runs 15 residues. Germline-derived CDR1 and CDR2 are SEHNR and FQNEAQ (reference sequence). Here the CDR3 DNA reads TGTGCCAGCAGCCCTCGCGGCAGGGGCTCCTACGAGCAGTACTTC. The encoded protein is CASSPRGRGSYEQYF. The variable domain in full, with the rest retrieved from reference TRBV7-9 and TRBJ2-7, is DTGVSQNPRHKITKRGQNVTFRCDPISEHNRLYWYRQTLGQGPEFLTYFQNEAQLEKSRLLSDRFSAERPKGSFSTLEIQRTEQGDSAMYLCASSPRGRGSYEQYFGPGTRLTVT.

The chain carries TRBV27 and TRBJ2-7; the D gene is possibly TRBD2 (6 bases). Deletions cut 3 bases from V and 5 bases from J, with 11 bases between. The CDR3 length is 13 residues. Germline V lookup: CDR1 MNHEY, CDR2 SMNVEV (reference sequence). CDR3 sequence reads: CASSFLGGHEQYF. The CDR3 bases are TGTGCCAGCAGTTTCTTGGGAGGCCACGAGCAGTACTTC.

This chain connects TRBV7-6 to TRBJ1-6; D is possibly TRBD1 (5 bases). Germline V gene data show CDR1 as SGHVS and CDR2 as FNYEAQ. The V end lost 5 bases, the J end lost 10 bases, and 15 bases lay between the germline ends. This CDR3 comprises 14 residues. As DNA, the CDR3 is TGTGCCAGCAGCCAGGAGGCGGGGGGGTCACCCCTCCACTTT. As protein: CASSQEAGGSPLHF. Full variable domain (remainder filled in from reference TRBV7-6 and TRBJ1-6): GAGVSQSPRYKVTKRGQDVALRCDPISGHVSLYWYRQALGQGPEFLTYFNYEAQQDKSGLPNDRFSAERPEGSISTLTIQRTEQRDSAMYRCASSQEAGGSPLHFGNGTRLTVT.

The gene calls are TRBV6-1 and TRBJ2-7; D might be TRBD1 (6 bases). Germline loops: CDR1 MNHNS, CDR2 SASEGT. The V end lost 4 bases, the J end lost 4 bases, and 11 bases lay between the germline ends. The CDR3 is 13 amino acids. CDR3 sequence: CASSVGRGYEQYF. As DNA, the CDR3 is TGTGCCAGCAGTGTAGGCAGGGGTTACGAGCAGTACTTC.

The chain has TRBV7-9 and TRBJ1-2; D gene uncertain. Germline-derived CDR1 and CDR2 are SEHNR and FQNEAQ (reference sequence). The CDR3 is 14 residues long. V dropped 10 bases and J dropped 2 bases, with 17 bases sitting between them. CDR3 amino acids: CANASIGSNYGYTF. CDR3 in DNA: TGTGCCAACGCATCAATAGGGAGCAACTATGGCTACACCTTC.